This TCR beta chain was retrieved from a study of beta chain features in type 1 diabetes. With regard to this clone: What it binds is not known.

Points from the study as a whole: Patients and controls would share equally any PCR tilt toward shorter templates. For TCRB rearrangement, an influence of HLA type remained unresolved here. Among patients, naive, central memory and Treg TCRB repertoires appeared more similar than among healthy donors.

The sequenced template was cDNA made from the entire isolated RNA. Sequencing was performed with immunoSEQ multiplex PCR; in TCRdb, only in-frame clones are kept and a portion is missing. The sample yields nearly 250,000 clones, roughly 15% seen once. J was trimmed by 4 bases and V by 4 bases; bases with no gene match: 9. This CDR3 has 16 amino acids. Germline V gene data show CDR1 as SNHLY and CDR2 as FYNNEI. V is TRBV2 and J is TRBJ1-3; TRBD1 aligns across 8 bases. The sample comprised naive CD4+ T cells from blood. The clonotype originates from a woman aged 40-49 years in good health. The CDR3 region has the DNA TGTGCCAGCAGTGTGGGGCAGGGGGCATCAGGAAACACCATATATTTT. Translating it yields CASSVGQGASGNTIYF.